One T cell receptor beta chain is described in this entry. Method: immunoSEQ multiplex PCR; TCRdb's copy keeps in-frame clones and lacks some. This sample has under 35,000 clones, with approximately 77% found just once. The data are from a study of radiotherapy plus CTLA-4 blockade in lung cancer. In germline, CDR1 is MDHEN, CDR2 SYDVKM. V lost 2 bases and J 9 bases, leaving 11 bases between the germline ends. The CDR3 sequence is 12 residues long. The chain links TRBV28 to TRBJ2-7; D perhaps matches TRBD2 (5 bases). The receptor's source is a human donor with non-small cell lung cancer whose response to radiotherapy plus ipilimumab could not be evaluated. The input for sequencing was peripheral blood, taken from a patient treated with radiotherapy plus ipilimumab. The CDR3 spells CASSLRGLGQYF. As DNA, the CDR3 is TGTGCCAGCAGTTTACGGGGATTGGGGCAGTACTTC.